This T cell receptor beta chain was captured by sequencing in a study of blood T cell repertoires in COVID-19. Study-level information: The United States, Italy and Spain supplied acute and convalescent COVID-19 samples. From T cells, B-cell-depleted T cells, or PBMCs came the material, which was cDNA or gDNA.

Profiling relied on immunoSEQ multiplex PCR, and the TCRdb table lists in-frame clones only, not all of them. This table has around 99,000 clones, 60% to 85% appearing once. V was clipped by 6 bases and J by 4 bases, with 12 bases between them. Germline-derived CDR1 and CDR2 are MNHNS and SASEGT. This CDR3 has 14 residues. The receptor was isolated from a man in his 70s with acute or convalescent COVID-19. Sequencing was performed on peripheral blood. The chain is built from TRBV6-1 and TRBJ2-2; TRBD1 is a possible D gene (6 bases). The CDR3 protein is CASRVRGFTGELFF. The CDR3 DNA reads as TGTGCCAGCAGGGTCAGGGGTTTCACCGGGGAGCTGTTTTTT.